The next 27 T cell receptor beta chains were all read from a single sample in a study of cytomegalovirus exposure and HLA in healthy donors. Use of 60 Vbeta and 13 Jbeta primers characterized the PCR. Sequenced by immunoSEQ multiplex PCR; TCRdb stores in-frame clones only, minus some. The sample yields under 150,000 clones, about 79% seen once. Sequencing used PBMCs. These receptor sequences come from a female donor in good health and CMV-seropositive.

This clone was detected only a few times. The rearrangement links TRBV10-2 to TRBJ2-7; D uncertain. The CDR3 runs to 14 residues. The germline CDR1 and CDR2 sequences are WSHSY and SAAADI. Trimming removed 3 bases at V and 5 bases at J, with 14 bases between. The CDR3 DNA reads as TGCGCCAGCAGTGATGACCCCTCGGCGGACGAGCAGTACTTC. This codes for CASSDDPSADEQYF.

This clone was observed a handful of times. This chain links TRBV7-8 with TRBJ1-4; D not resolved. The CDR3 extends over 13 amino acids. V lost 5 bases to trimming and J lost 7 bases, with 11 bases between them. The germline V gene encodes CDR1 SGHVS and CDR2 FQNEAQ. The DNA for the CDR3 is TGTGCCAGCAGCAGGAGGGAAGGTGAAAAACTGTTTTTT. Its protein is CASSRREGEKLFF.

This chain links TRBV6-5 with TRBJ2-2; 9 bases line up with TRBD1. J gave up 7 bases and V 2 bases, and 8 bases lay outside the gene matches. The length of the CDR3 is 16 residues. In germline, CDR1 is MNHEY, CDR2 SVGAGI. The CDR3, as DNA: TGTGCCAGCAGTTACCTCAAGGGACAGGGAGGCGGGGAGCTGTTTTTT. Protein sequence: CASSYLKGQGGGELFF.

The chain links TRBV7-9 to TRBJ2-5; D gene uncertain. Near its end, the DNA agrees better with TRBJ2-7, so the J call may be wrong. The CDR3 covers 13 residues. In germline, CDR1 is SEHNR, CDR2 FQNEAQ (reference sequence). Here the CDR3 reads CASSLAVNYEQYF. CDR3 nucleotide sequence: TGTGCCAGCAGCTTAGCCGTCAACTACGAGCAGTACTTC.

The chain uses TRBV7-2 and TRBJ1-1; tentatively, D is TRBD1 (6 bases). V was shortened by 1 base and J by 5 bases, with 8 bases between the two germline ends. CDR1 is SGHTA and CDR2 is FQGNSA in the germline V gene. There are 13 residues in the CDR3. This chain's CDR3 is CASSLVQGTEAFF. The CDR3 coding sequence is TGTGCCAGCAGCTTAGTACAGGGAACTGAAGCTTTCTTT.

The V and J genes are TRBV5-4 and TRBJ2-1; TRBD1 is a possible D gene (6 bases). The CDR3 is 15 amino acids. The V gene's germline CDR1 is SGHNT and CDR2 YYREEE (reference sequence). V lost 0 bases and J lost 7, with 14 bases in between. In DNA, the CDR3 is TGTGCCAGCAGCTTGGGGCAGGGGATTGGGAATGAGCAGTTCTTC. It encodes CASSLGQGIGNEQFF.

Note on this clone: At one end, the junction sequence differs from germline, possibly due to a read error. The CDR3 protein is CASSEVLAVDYNERFF. The CDR3 region has the DNA TGTGCCAGCAGTGAAGTTCTAGCGGTGGACTACAATGAGCGGTTCTTC. This sequence joins TRBV2 and TRBJ2-1; 7 bases match TRBD2. The CDR3 length is 16 residues. Per the germline V gene, CDR1 is SNHLY and CDR2 is FYNNEI.

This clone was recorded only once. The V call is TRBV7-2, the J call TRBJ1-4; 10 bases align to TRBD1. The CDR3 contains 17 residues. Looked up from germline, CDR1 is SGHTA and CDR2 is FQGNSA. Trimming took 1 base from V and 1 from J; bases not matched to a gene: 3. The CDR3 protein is CASSLGGQGLTNEKLFF. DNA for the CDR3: TGTGCCAGCAGCTTAGGGGGACAGGGGTTAACTAATGAAAAACTGTTTTTT.

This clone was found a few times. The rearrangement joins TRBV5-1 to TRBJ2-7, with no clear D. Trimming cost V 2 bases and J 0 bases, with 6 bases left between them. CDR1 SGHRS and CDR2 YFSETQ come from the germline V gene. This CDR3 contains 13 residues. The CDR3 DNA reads TGCGCCAGCAGCTTAGAGCTCTCCTACGAGCAGTACTTC. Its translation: CASSLELSYEQYF.

The CDR3 region is CASSQGGTRTGAWGTEAFF. The CDR3 DNA reads as TGTGCCAGCAGCCAAGGGGGGACACGTACAGGGGCCTGGGGCACTGAAGCTTTCTTT. The chain uses TRBV4-2 and TRBJ1-1; 7 bases align to TRBD1. Germline-derived CDR1 and CDR2 are LGHNA and YNFKEQ. The CDR3 has 19 amino acids. The V segment lost 1 base and the J segment 4 bases; nucleotides outside the gene matches: 18.

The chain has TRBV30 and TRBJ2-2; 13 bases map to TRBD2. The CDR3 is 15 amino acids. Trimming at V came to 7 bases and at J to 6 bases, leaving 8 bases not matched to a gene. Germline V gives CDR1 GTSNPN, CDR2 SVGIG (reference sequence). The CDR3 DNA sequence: TGTGCCTCTACCCTTGGGACTAGCGGGGCCGGGGAGCTGTTTTTT. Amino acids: CASTLGTSGAGELFF.

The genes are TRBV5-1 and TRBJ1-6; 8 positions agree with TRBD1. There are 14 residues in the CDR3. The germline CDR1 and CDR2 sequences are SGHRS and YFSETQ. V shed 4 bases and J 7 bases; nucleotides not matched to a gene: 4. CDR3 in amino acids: CASSEGQENSPLHF. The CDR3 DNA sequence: TGCGCCAGCAGCGAGGGACAGGAAAATTCACCCCTCCACTTT.

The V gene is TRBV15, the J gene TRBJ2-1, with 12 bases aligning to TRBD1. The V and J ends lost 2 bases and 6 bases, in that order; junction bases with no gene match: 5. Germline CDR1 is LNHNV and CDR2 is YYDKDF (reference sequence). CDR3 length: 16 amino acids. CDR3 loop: CATSRRDRGPVNEQFF. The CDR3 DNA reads TGTGCCACCAGCAGACGGGACAGGGGGCCCGTCAATGAGCAGTTCTTC.

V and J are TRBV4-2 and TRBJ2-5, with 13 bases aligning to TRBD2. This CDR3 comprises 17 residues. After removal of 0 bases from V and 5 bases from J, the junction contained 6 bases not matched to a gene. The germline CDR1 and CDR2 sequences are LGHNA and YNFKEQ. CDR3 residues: CASSQETSGGARETQYF. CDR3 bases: TGTGCCAGCAGCCAAGAAACTAGCGGGGGGGCTCGTGAGACCCAGTACTTC.

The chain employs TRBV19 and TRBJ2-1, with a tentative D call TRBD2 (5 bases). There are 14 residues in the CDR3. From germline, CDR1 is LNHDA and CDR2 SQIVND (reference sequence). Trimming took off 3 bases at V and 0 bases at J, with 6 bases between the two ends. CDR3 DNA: TGTGCCAGTAGTATGGGGAGCTCCTACAATGAGCAGTTCTTC. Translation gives CASSMGSSYNEQFF.

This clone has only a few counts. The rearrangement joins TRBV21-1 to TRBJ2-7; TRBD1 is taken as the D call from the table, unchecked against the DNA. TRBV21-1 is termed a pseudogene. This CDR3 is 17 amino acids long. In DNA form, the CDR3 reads TGTGCCAGCAGCAAAGCTCTGACAGGGGAAGTGACCTACGAGCAGTACTTC. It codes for CASSKALTGEVTYEQYF.

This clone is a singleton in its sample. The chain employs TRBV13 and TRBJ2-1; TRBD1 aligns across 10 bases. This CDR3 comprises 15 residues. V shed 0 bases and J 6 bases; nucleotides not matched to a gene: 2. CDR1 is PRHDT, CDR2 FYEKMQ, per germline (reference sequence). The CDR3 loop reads CASSLGTGGPNEQFF. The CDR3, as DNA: TGTGCCAGCAGCTTAGGGACAGGGGGCCCCAATGAGCAGTTCTTC.

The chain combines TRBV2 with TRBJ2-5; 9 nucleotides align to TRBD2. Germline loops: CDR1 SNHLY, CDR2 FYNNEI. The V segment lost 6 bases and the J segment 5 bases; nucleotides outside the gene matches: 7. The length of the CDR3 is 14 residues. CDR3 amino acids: CASRPTTSGETQYF. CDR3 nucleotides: TGTGCCAGCAGACCGACGACTAGCGGTGAGACCCAGTACTTC.

The CDR3 region is CASVRGQGDEQFF. DNA of the CDR3: TGTGCCAGCGTCAGGGGGCAGGGGGATGAGCAGTTCTTC. The chain employs TRBV7-9 and TRBJ2-1; 8 bases are shared with TRBD1. The ends lost 8 bases at V and 8 bases at J; junction bases unmatched: 8. Germline-derived CDR1 and CDR2 are SEHNR and FQNEAQ (reference sequence). The CDR3 is 13 residues long.

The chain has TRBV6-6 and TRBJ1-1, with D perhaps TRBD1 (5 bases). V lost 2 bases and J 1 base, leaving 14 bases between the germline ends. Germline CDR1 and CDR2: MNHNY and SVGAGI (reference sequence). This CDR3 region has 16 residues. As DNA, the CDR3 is TGTGCCAGCAGTTACCTCTCGACAGAGTGGAACACTGAAGCTTTCTTT. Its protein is CASSYLSTEWNTEAFF.

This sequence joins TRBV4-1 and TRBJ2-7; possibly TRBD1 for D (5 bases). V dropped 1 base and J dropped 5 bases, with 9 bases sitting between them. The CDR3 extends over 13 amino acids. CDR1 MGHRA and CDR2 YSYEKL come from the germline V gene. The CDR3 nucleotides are TGCGCCAGCAGCCAAGCACAGGTACACGAGCAGTACTTC. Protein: CASSQAQVHEQYF.

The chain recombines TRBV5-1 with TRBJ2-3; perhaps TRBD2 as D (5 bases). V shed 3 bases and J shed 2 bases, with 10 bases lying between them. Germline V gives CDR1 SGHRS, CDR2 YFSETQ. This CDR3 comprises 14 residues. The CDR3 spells CASSSKDFTDTQYF. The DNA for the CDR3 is TGCGCCAGCAGCTCCAAGGACTTCACAGATACGCAGTATTTT.

CDR3: CASSPSGGYEQFF. The CDR3 bases are TGTGCCAGCAGCCCATCCGGAGGGTATGAGCAGTTCTTC. The J gene is TRBJ2-1, the V gene TRBV11-2; possible D gene TRBD2, 6 bases. CDR3 length: 13 residues. V shed 5 bases and J shed 8 bases, with 13 bases lying between them. Germline-derived CDR1 and CDR2 are SGHAT and FQNNGV.

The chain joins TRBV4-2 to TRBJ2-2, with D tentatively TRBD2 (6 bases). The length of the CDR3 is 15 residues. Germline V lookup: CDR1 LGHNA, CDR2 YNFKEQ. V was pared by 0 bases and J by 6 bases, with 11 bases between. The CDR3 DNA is TGTGCCAGCAGCCAAGATTGGCGGGGCCCCGGGGAGCTGTTTTTT. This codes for CASSQDWRGPGELFF.

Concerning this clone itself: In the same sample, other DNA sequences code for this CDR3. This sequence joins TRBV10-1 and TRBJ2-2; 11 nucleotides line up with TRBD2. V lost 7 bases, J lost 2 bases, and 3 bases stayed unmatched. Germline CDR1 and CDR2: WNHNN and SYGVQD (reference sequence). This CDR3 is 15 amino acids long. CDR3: CASNSGGANTGELFF. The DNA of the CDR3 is TGCGCCAGCAATAGCGGGGGGGCTAACACCGGGGAGCTGTTTTTT.

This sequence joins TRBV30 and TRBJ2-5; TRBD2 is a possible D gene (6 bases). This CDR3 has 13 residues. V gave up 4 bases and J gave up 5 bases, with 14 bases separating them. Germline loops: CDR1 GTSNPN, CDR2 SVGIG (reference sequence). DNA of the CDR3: TGTGCCTGGAAAAGGGCAGGAGGGGAGACCCAGTACTTC. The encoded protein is CAWKRAGGETQYF. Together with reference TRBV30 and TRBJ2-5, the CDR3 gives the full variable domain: SQTIHQWPATLVQPVGSPLSLECTVEGTSNPNLYWYRQAAGRGLQLLFYSVGIGQISSEVPQNLSASRPQDRQFILSSKKLLLSDSGFYLCAWKRAGGETQYFGPGTRLLVL.

CDR3: CASGGSATNEKLFF. The CDR3, as DNA: TGTGCCAGCGGGGGGTCTGCAACTAATGAAAAACTGTTTTTT. V is TRBV28 and J is TRBJ1-4, with a tentative D call TRBD1 (5 bases). Trimming removed 8 bases at V and 0 bases at J, with 10 bases between. The CDR3 sequence is 14 residues long. CDR1 MDHEN and CDR2 SYDVKM come from the germline V gene.